This TCR beta chain was retrieved from a study of T-cell reconstitution after alpha-beta-depleted transplantation in children (dated by TCRdb to about 2016). About the investigation overall: The study quantitatively tracked T-cell immune reconstitution after TCRalphabeta/CD19-depleted allogeneic hematopoietic cell transplantation in children using TCR repertoire profiling.

Reading the label with the study, this specimen's treatment or condition is: allogeneic hematopoietic cell transplantation with graft depleted of TCRalphabeta T cells and CD19 B cells. The children who served as transplant recipients had been given grafts of TCRalphabeta/CD19-depleted allogeneic hematopoietic cells. On the study overall, not on this receptor specifically: The frequencies of hyperexpanded clones fell over the following months, and after one year, T-cell counts and TCRbeta diversity were mostly attributed to newly produced T cells. In some patients, the high TCRbeta diversity seen at day 60 was put down to recipient T cells and intrathymic progenitors that had survived conditioning. About two months after transplant, the apparently early recovery of alphabetaT-cell counts reportedly depended on just several hundred clones that had expanded rapidly and came from non-depleted graft cells.

The library came from PCR. Sequencing took place on an Illumina HiSeq 2500. TCR library preparation used molecular barcoding, with unique molecular identifiers applied to normalize quantification of the TCRbeta repertoire. TCRdb reran the public reads through fastp at Q25 and MiXCR, keeping productive beta chains. Identical CDR3 proteins give one entry, which carries the most common genes and DNA. Within this sample are roughly 200,000 distinct CDR3 sequences, with roughly 11% of them counted one time only. The top ten hold under 30% of the sample. Details on this clonotype: The clone's antigen remains unknown. Per-nucleotide qualities are absent, and no much larger clonotype sits a single base away.

From cysteine to phenylalanine, the CDR3 is 12 amino acids long. Solely the CDR3 DNA is kept, with 36 bases framed from the first base. V has 4 bases trimmed and J has 7 bases trimmed; junction bases matching no gene number 4. According to the germline V gene, CDR1 reads SQVTM and CDR2 reads ANQGSEA. Sequenced here: PBMCs, sampled before TCRalphabeta/CD19-depleted stem cell transplant. The sequence was collected from a child less than two years old with acute myeloid leukemia, due to receive a stem cell transplant. The rearranged segments are TRBV29-1 and TRBJ2-1, with 7 central nucleotides matching TRBD2. The DNA sequence is given as TGCAGCGTTGCCGGCGGGAGAAATGAGCAGTTCTTC. Translated, this is CSVAGGRNEQFF.